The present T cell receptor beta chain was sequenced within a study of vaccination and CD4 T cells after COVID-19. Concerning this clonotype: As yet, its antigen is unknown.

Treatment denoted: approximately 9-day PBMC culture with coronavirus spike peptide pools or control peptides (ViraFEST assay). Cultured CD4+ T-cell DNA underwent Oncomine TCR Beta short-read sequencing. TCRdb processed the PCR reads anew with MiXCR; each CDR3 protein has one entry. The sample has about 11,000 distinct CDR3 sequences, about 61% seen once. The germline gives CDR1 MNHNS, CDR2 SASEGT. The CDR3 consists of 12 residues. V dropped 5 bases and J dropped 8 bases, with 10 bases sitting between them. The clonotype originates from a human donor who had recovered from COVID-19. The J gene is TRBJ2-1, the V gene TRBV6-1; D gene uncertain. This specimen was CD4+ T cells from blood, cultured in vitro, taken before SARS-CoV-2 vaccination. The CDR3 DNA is TGTGCCAGCAGTCCACGGGTGGATGAGCAGTTCTTC. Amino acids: CASSPRVDEQFF.